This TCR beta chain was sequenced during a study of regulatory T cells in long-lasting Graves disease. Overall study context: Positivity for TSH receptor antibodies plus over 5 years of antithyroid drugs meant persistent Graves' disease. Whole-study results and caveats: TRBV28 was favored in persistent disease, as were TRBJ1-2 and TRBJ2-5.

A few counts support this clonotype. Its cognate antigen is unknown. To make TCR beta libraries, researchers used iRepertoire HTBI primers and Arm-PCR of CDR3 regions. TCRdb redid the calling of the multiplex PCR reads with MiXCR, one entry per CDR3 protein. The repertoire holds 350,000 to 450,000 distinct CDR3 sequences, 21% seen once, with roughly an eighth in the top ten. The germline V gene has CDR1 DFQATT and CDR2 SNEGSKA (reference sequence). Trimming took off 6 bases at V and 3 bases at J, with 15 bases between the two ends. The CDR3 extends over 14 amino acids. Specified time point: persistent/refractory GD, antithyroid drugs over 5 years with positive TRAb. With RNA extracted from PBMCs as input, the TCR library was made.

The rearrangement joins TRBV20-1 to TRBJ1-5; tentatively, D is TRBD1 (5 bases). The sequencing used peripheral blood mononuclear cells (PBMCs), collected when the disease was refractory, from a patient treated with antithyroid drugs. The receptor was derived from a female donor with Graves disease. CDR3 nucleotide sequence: TGCAGTGCCTTGGACACAACTTCCAATCAGCCCCAGCATTTT. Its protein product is CSALDTTSNQPQHF.